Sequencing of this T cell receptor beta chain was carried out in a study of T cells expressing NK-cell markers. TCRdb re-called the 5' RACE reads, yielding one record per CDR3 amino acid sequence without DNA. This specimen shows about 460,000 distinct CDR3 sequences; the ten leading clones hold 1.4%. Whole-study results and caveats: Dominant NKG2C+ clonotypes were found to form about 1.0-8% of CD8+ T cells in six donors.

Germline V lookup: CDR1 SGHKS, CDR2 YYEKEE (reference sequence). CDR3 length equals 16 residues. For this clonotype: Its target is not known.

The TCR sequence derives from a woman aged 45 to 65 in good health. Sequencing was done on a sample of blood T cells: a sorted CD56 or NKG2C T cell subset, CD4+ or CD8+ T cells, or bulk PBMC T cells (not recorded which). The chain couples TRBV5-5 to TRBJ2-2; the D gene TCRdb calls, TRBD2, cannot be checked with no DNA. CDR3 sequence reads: CASSLSLAENTGELFF.